This T cell receptor (beta chain) was sequenced for a study of CD8+ T cells in alopecia areata. Across the whole study: Affected scalp percentage gauged treated patients' severity.

Treatment: oral pan-JAK inhibitor, 5-10 mg twice daily. Alopecia areata patients provided lesional scalp punch biopsies and peripheral blood, both collected for the study. V lost 2 bases to trimming and J lost 7 bases, with 10 bases between them. The CDR3 has 13 amino acids. Germline CDR1 reads SGHRS; CDR2 reads YFSETQ. After isolation, RNA underwent reverse transcription to generate cDNA as the sequencing template. The table came from immunoSEQ multiplex PCR; TCRdb's copy has only in-frame clones and leaves some out. The table includes about 210,000 clones, over 60% detected once. The chain links TRBV5-1 to TRBJ2-1; D remains ambiguous. This clonotype originated in a human donor with alopecia areata. The sequenced sample was CD4+ T cells sorted from blood, obtained at week 4, from a patient treated with tofacitinib. The CDR3 loop is CASSFMRENEQFF. CDR3 DNA: TGCGCCAGCAGCTTTATGCGAGAAAATGAGCAGTTCTTC.